These T cell receptor beta chains were read from a single sample in a study of blood T cell repertoires in COVID-19. The method was immunoSEQ multiplex PCR; TCRdb's version includes in-frame clones alone and lacks a portion of them. The repertoire consists of 72,000 or so clones, with 85% occurring once and the leading ten covering under 40%. Sequences were obtained from peripheral blood. All receptors come from a woman aged 80 or older with active or convalescent COVID-19. Each CDR3 is given with its conserved first and last residue. D genes are given only for firm matches. A row's size may be missing; if present it is once, few, many or a size class.

D: .; V: TRBV7-9; J: TRBJ2-1; size: .; CDR3: CASSSYSTGEQFF; DNA: TGTGCCAGCAGCTCCTATTCAACCGGTGAGCAGTTCTTC
D: .; V: TRBV19; J: TRBJ1-5; size: .; CDR3: CASSMGGSHYQPQHF; DNA: TGTGCCAGTAGTATGGGAGGGTCCCATTATCAGCCCCAGCATTTT
D: .; V: TRBV19; J: TRBJ1-5; size: .; CDR3: CASSSTRDQPQHF; DNA: TGTGCCAGTAGTTCAACCAGGGATCAGCCCCAGCATTTT
D: TRBD1; V: TRBV7-2; J: TRBJ2-1; size: .; CDR3: CASRSDPGQGREQFF; DNA: TGTGCCAGCAGATCAGACCCGGGACAGGGGAGGGAGCAGTTCTTC
D: TRBD1; V: TRBV18; J: TRBJ2-5; size: .; CDR3: CASYRGETQYF; DNA: TGTGCCAGCTACAGGGGTGAGACCCAGTACTTC
D: TRBD2; V: TRBV28; J: TRBJ2-5; size: .; CDR3: CASSLSVGGLAGASRYQETQYF; DNA: TGTGCCAGCAGTTTATCAGTCGGCGGGCTAGCGGGGGCCTCGAGGTACCAAGAGACCCAGTACTTC
D: TRBD1; V: TRBV2; J: TRBJ1-2; size: few; CDR3: CASSVGSGGSYGYTF; DNA: TGTGCCAGCAGTGTCGGGTCAGGGGGAAGCTATGGCTACACCTTC
D: .; V: TRBV12-3/TRBV12-4; J: TRBJ1-2; size: .; CDR3: CASSLFEDGYTF; DNA: TGTGCCAGCAGTTTATTCGAGGATGGCTACACCTTC
D: TRBD2; V: TRBV4-3; J: TRBJ2-7; size: once; CDR3: CASSVSGAPPYEQYF; DNA: TGCGCCAGCTCCGTGAGCGGGGCCCCCCCCTACGAGCAGTACTTC
D: .; V: TRBV9; J: TRBJ1-4; size: .; CDR3: CASSVAQTNEKLFF; DNA: TGTGCCAGCAGCGTAGCGCAGACTAATGAAAAACTGTTTTTT
D: TRBD1; V: TRBV11-3; J: TRBJ1-6; size: .; CDR3: CASSWQGDNSPLHF; DNA: TGTGCCAGCAGCTGGCAGGGGGATAATTCACCCCTCCACTTT
D: TRBD2; V: TRBV27; J: TRBJ2-7; size: once; CDR3: CASRRTSGGAGSYEQYF; DNA: TGTGCCAGCAGGCGGACTAGCGGGGGGGCCGGCTCCTACGAGCAGTACTTC
D: TRBD1; V: TRBV3-1/TRBV3-2; J: TRBJ1-6; size: .; CDR3: CASSQGQPDNSPLHF; DNA: TGTGCCAGCAGCCAGGGACAGCCGGATAATTCACCCCTCCACTTT
D: TRBD2; V: TRBV5-5; J: TRBJ2-5; size: .; CDR3: CASSLLGSGGLSETQYF; DNA: TGTGCCAGCAGCTTGCTTGGTAGCGGGGGTCTATCAGAGACCCAGTACTTC
D: TRBD1; V: TRBV6-5; J: TRBJ1-1; size: once; CDR3: CASSLYRGGNTEAFF; DNA: TGTGCCAGCAGCCTCTACAGGGGTGGGAACACTGAAGCTTTCTTT
D: .; V: TRBV6-2/TRBV6-3; J: TRBJ1-1; size: once; CDR3: CASSYEGISMAFF; DNA: TGTGCCAGCAGTTATGAGGGAATTTCGATGGCTTTCTTT
D: TRBD2; V: TRBV3-1/TRBV3-2; J: TRBJ2-5; size: .; CDR3: CASSQVASGGTQYF; DNA: TGTGCCAGCAGCCAAGTTGCATCGGGAGGGACCCAGTACTTC
D: .; V: TRBV4-3; J: TRBJ2-3; size: .; CDR3: CASSHNSGYTQYF; DNA: TGCGCCAGCTCTCATAACTCCGGGTACACGCAGTATTTT
D: TRBD2; V: TRBV7-2; J: TRBJ2-1; size: .; CDR3: CASSLVAGGYNEQFF; DNA: TGTGCCAGCAGCTTAGTTGCGGGGGGCTACAATGAGCAGTTCTTC
D: .; V: TRBV27; J: TRBJ2-7; size: .; CDR3: CASSLRSRLQAGRGTEQYF; DNA: TGTGCCAGCAGTTTAAGATCCCGGCTCCAGGCCGGCAGGGGAACCGAGCAGTACTTC
D: .; V: TRBV19; J: TRBJ2-1; size: .; CDR3: CASRGPLVPLYNEQFF; DNA: TGTGCCAGTAGGGGCCCATTAGTCCCCCTCTACAATGAGCAGTTCTTC
D: .; V: TRBV4-1; J: TRBJ1-1; size: .; CDR3: CASSHGEAEAFF; DNA: TGCGCCAGCAGCCACGGTGAAGCTGAAGCTTTCTTT
D: .; V: TRBV18; J: TRBJ1-5; size: .; CDR3: CASSSGVNSNQPQHF; DNA: TGTGCCAGCTCTTCAGGGGTAAATAGCAATCAGCCCCAGCATTTT
D: .; V: TRBV10-1; J: TRBJ1-5; size: .; CDR3: CANPSRPDSGQPQHF; DNA: TGCGCCAACCCATCCAGACCCGATTCGGGTCAGCCCCAGCATTTT
D: .; V: TRBV2; J: TRBJ1-5; size: .; CDR3: CAIQGSNSNQPQHF; DNA: TGTGCCATACAGGGATCGAATAGCAATCAGCCCCAGCATTTT
D: .; V: TRBV18; J: TRBJ1-2; size: .; CDR3: CASSPIGPGLPYGYTF; DNA: TGTGCCAGCTCACCGATAGGCCCCGGACTTCCCTATGGCTACACCTTC
D: .; V: TRBV19; J: TRBJ1-1; size: .; CDR3: CASSILQENTEAFF; DNA: TGTGCCAGTAGTATTCTGCAGGAGAACACTGAAGCTTTCTTT
D: .; V: TRBV5-1; J: TRBJ2-1; size: .; CDR3: CASSLGGLARHNEQFF; DNA: TGCGCCAGCAGCTTGGGCGGCCTCGCCCGCCACAATGAGCAGTTCTTC
D: .; V: TRBV28; J: TRBJ1-5; size: .; CDR3: CATLPGLLSNQPQHF; DNA: TGTGCCACCCTACCGGGACTCCTTAGCAATCAGCCCCAGCATTTT
D: TRBD1; V: TRBV6-2/TRBV6-3; J: TRBJ1-2; size: .; CDR3: CASSYHRGLNYGYTF; DNA: TGTGCCAGCAGTTACCACAGGGGGCTGAACTATGGCTACACCTTC
D: .; V: TRBV6-5; J: TRBJ2-5; size: once; CDR3: CASSYSLEGETQYF; DNA: TGTGCCAGCAGTTACTCATTGGAGGGAGAGACCCAGTACTTC
D: TRBD2; V: TRBV5-4; J: TRBJ2-1; size: .; CDR3: CASSLGRRGGLRSYNEQFF; DNA: TGTGCCAGCAGCTTGGGTAGGCGGGGGGGCCTCAGGTCCTACAATGAGCAGTTCTTC
D: .; V: TRBV6-6; J: TRBJ1-1; size: .; CDR3: CASSYSSYTEAFF; DNA: TGTGCCAGCAGTTATAGTTCCTACACTGAAGCTTTCTTT